These 10 T cell receptor beta chains originate from one sample sequenced in a study of shared clonotypes between healthy human individuals. Clones were read by immunoSEQ multiplex PCR, and TCRdb kept only the in-frame ones, dropping some. The sample lists roughly 1 million clones; about 84% were seen once. Input material: memory CD4+ T cells from PBMCs. Subset of the sample: CD45RA-negative fraction. These receptors came from a man aged 18-30 years in good health. Some clones in this sample may be carry-over from other donors' samples.

The rearrangement uses TRBV5-1 and TRBJ2-1; D possibly corresponds to TRBD2 (6 bases). The CDR3 covers 14 residues. CDR1 is SGHRS and CDR2 is YFSETQ in the germline V gene. Trimming removed 4 bases from V and 5 bases from J, with 13 bases in between. The CDR3 DNA sequence: TGCGCCAGCAGCGGGGGGAGTTCCCACAATGAGCAGTTCTTC. Translating it yields CASSGGSSHNEQFF.

V usage is TRBV29-1 and J usage is TRBJ2-2; possibly TRBD1 or TRBD2 for D (6 bases each). Trimming took 4 bases from V and 5 from J, leaving 11 bases between them. The V gene's germline CDR1 is SQVTM and CDR2 ANQGSEA. The CDR3 is 13 amino acids. This CDR3 is CSVVRGETGELFF. CDR3 sequence (DNA): TGCAGCGTTGTTAGGGGGGAAACCGGGGAGCTGTTTTTT.

The chain carries TRBV9 and TRBJ1-1; D might be TRBD1 (6 bases). CDR3 length: 13 residues. Trimming took off 4 bases at V and 6 bases at J, with 13 bases between the two ends. Germline V lookup: CDR1 SGDLS, CDR2 YYNGEE. The CDR3 reads CASSPQGGPEAFF. The CDR3, as DNA: TGTGCCAGCAGCCCCCAAGGGGGGCCTGAAGCTTTCTTT.

This clone was observed a handful of times. The rearrangement uses TRBV9 and TRBJ1-1; 7 bases align to TRBD1. The germline gives CDR1 SGDLS, CDR2 YYNGEE. The V gene end was trimmed by 0 bases and the J gene end by 7 bases; junction bases not matched to a gene: 6. The CDR3 length is 14 residues. The CDR3, as DNA: TGTGCCAGCAGCGTAGACAGGGGTAATGGTGAAGCTTTCTTT. It encodes CASSVDRGNGEAFF.

The chain combines TRBV10-3 with TRBJ2-1; D perhaps matches TRBD1 (5 bases). The CDR3 sequence is 13 residues long. Germline CDR1 and CDR2: ENHRY and SYGVKD. The V gene lost 0 bases and the J gene lost 9 bases, with 9 bases spanning the gap. The CDR3 region has the DNA TGTGCCATCAGTGAGTCAGGCAGGGTTGAGCAGTTCTTC. It encodes CAISESGRVEQFF.

The CDR3 DNA reads TGTGCCAGCAGCGATGGCGGCCCCTACGAGCAGTACTTC. As protein: CASSDGGPYEQYF. V and J are TRBV28 and TRBJ2-7; D not resolved. V lost 6 bases to trimming and J lost 2 bases, with 11 bases between them. CDR3 length: 13 residues. In germline, CDR1 is MDHEN, CDR2 SYDVKM.

The gene calls are TRBV2 and TRBJ2-7, with 13 bases aligning to TRBD2. V gave up 7 bases and J gave up 9 bases; unmatched junction bases: 18. This CDR3 contains 17 residues. Germline V gene lookup returns CDR1 SNHLY and CDR2 FYNNEI. DNA for the CDR3: TGTGCCAGCAATCCCGACAGGGGCGGGACTAGCGGGACTGGGCAGTACTTC. Protein sequence: CASNPDRGGTSGTGQYF.

The chain joins TRBV7-9 to TRBJ1-4; no clear D. The germline V gene encodes CDR1 SEHNR and CDR2 FQNEAQ (reference sequence). The CDR3 runs to 14 residues. With 1 base removed from V and 4 bases from J, the gap between germline ends came to 7 bases. CDR3 sequence: CASSLVSINEKLFF. DNA for the CDR3: TGTGCCAGCAGCTTAGTATCAATTAATGAAAAACTGTTTTTT.

The J gene is TRBJ2-1, the V gene TRBV7-3; TRBD2 aligns across 7 bases. Germline assignment: CDR1 SGHTA and CDR2 FQGTGA. The CDR3 has 14 amino acids. Losses at the gene ends were 5 bases for V and 9 bases for J; bases not matched to a gene: 10. The CDR3 sequence: CASSLGTSGGEQFF. Written as DNA, the CDR3 is TGTGCCAGCAGCCTCGGGACCTCGGGGGGTGAGCAGTTCTTC.

The chain combines TRBV9 with TRBJ1-2; D is ambiguous. The V and J ends lost 2 bases and 4 bases respectively, with 12 bases between them. The CDR3 extends over 14 amino acids. Germline values: CDR1 SGDLS, CDR2 YYNGEE. In DNA, the CDR3 is TGTGCCAGCAGCGTGAACACCATTGGCTATGGCTACACCTTC. Protein: CASSVNTIGYGYTF.